Shown below are 11 T cell receptor beta chains from a single sample sequenced in a study of CD8 T cells in Susac syndrome. cDNA came from roughly 0.5 to 1 ug RNA primed by random hexamers. TCRdb redid the calling of the immunoSEQ multiplex PCR reads with MiXCR, one entry per CDR3 protein. The table shows some 180,000 distinct CDR3 sequences, with about 95% occurring only once. The specimen sequenced was CD4+ T cells from PBMCs. These receptors originate from a human donor in good health.

This clonotype was seen a handful of times. The V gene is TRBV6-5, the J gene TRBJ2-1, with 8 bases that match TRBD2. This CDR3 has 15 residues. Germline CDR1 and CDR2: MNHEY and SVGAGI. V gave up 6 bases and J gave up 6 bases; unmatched junction bases: 10. The CDR3 sequence is CASRPTSGVGNEQFF. Here the CDR3 DNA reads TGTGCCAGCAGACCCACTAGCGGAGTTGGCAATGAGCAGTTCTTC.

This clonotype turned up a few times. This sequence joins TRBV7-9 and TRBJ2-5; D tentatively fits TRBD1 or TRBD2 (5 bases each). CDR1 and CDR2 from the germline V gene are SEHNR and FQNEAQ (reference sequence). CDR3 length: 13 residues. Trimming shortened V by 8 bases and J by 4 bases, and 14 bases separated the two germline ends. CDR3 loop: CASSPRGPETQYF. In nucleotides, the CDR3 is TGTGCCAGCTCGCCGAGGGGCCCAGAGACCCAGTACTTC.

The CDR3 reads CASSPGLAGGPEQFF. DNA for the CDR3: TGTGCCAGCAGCCCAGGACTAGCGGGAGGGCCTGAGCAGTTCTTC. The chain couples TRBV6-5 to TRBJ2-1, with 15 bases aligning to TRBD2. CDR1 and CDR2 from the germline V gene are MNHEY and SVGAGI. Losses at the gene ends were 6 bases for V and 9 bases for J; bases not matched to a gene: 6. CDR3 length: 15 amino acids.

The chain is built from TRBV9 and TRBJ2-5; D call uncertain. V was clipped by 4 bases and J by 4 bases, with 14 bases between them. The CDR3 extends over 14 amino acids. Per the germline V gene, CDR1 is SGDLS and CDR2 is YYNGEE. CDR3: CASSNGPPPETQYF. The DNA for the CDR3 is TGTGCCAGCAGCAATGGACCCCCCCCAGAGACCCAGTACTTC.

This clonotype was seen a single time. CDR3 sequence: CASSPPAGGYEQFF. The CDR3 DNA reads as TGTGCCAGCTCACCACCTGCGGGAGGGTATGAGCAGTTCTTC. The chain combines TRBV18 with TRBJ2-1; 9 nucleotides match TRBD2. Germline CDR1 and CDR2: KGHSH and LQKENI. V dropped 0 bases and J dropped 8; count of bases not matched to a gene: 2. The CDR3 extends over 14 amino acids.

V usage is TRBV11-2 and J usage is TRBJ2-4, with a possible D match to TRBD1 (5 bases). The germline CDR1 and CDR2 sequences are SGHAT and FQNNGV. The CDR3 has 14 residues. The ends were cut back, 5 bases at V and 6 bases at J, with 14 bases in the middle. The chain's CDR3 is CASSASPQGNIQYF. In DNA form, the CDR3 reads TGTGCCAGCAGCGCCAGTCCGCAGGGAAACATTCAGTACTTC. Using reference TRBV11-2 and TRBJ2-4 for the parts outside the CDR3, the full variable domain is EAGVAQSPRYKIIEKRQSVAFWCNPISGHATLYWYQQILGQGPKLLIQFQNNGVVDDSQLPKDRFSAERLKGVDSTLKIQPAKLEDSAVYLCASSASPQGNIQYFGAGTRLSVL.

The chain couples TRBV7-9 to TRBJ2-7; perhaps D is TRBD1 or TRBD2 (5 bases each). V lost 2 bases, J lost 2 bases, and 7 bases lay in between. The CDR3 consists of 13 residues. Germline assignment: CDR1 SEHNR and CDR2 FQNEAQ (reference sequence). This CDR3 is CASSLWDAYEQYF. CDR3 nucleotides: TGTGCCAGCAGCTTATGGGACGCCTACGAGCAGTACTTC.

The chain joins TRBV6-2 or TRBV6-3 to TRBJ2-4; D possibly corresponds to TRBD1 (5 bases). CDR3 length: 10 amino acids. The germline V gene encodes CDR1 MNHEY and CDR2 SVGEGT. Between the trimmed V and J ends, which lost 9 bases and 16 bases, there was a span of 16 bases. Here the CDR3 DNA reads TGTGCCAGTTCTCAGGGATCCAAATACTTC. Translating gives CASSQGSKYF.

The V and J genes are TRBV23-1 and TRBJ2-1; D gene unclear. TRBV23-1 is sorted into the ORF group, with uncertain function. CDR3 size: 17 residues. Trimming stripped 0 bases from V and 5 bases from J, with 17 bases between. The chain's CDR3 is CASSQSPRKARDNEQFF. CDR3 sequence (DNA): TGCGCCAGCAGTCAATCCCCCCGGAAAGCAAGGGACAATGAGCAGTTCTTC.

This clonotype was seen once. The CDR3 loop is CSARATSGRANEQFF. CDR3 in DNA: TGCAGTGCTAGGGCGACTAGCGGGAGAGCCAATGAGCAGTTCTTC. The chain joins TRBV20-1 to TRBJ2-1, with 12 bases fitting TRBD2. The CDR3 is 15 amino acids. Germline assignment: CDR1 DFQATT and CDR2 SNEGSKA (reference sequence). Trimming at V came to 3 bases and at J to 6 bases, leaving 6 bases not matched to a gene.

The chain links TRBV19 to TRBJ2-3, with 8 bases that match TRBD1. Germline V lookup: CDR1 LNHDA, CDR2 SQIVND (reference sequence). This CDR3 has 14 amino acids. Trimming took 3 bases from V and 3 from J; bases not matched to a gene: 2. The CDR3 is CASSMDRVTDTQYF. CDR3 bases: TGTGCCAGTAGTATGGACAGGGTAACAGATACGCAGTATTTT.